Listed below are T cell receptor beta chains from one sample, sequenced in a study of shared clonotypes between healthy human individuals. This table comes from immunoSEQ multiplex PCR, and its TCRdb copy is limited to in-frame clones, with some not included. Here the sample spans a few hundred thousand clones, almost 97% being singletons. Sequencing was done on a sample of naive CD4+ T cells sorted from blood. Every receptor here comes from a woman in her 30s in good health. Each CDR3 is given with its conserved first and last residue. Each record gives: D gene, J gene, V gene, clone size, CDR3 DNA, CDR3 protein. The D gene is left open where the match is weak. Only some rows state a clone size, as once, few, many or a class for expanded clones.

D: TRBD2
J: TRBJ2-4
V: TRBV7-8
size: few
DNA: TGTGCCAGCAGCTGGGAACCGTGGAGCGGGGACATTCAGTACTTC
CDR3: CASSWEPWSGDIQYF

D: -
J: TRBJ1-1
V: TRBV28
size: -
DNA: TGTGCCAGCAGTGATAACACTGAAGCTTTCTTT
CDR3: CASSDNTEAFF

D: TRBD2
J: TRBJ2-1
V: TRBV4-2
size: once
DNA: TGTGCCAGCAGCTTGGGGACTAGCGTATCCTACAATGAGCAGTTCTTC
CDR3: CASSLGTSVSYNEQFF

D: -
J: TRBJ1-4
V: TRBV10-3
size: -
DNA: TGTGCCATCAGTGAATTGTTAGGGCGCCGGGCTGAAAAACTGTTTTTT
CDR3: CAISELLGRRAEKLFF

D: -
J: TRBJ2-5
V: TRBV28
size: -
DNA: TGTGCCAGCAGTTTTGGAGGTCGAAGGGCAAAAGAGACCCAGTACTTC
CDR3: CASSFGGRRAKETQYF

D: -
J: TRBJ2-7
V: TRBV28
size: -
DNA: TGTGCCAGCAGTCCTATGGGCAGGGGGAGGGGGGGCGAGCAGTACTTC
CDR3: CASSPMGRGRGGEQYF

D: TRBD1
J: TRBJ2-1
V: TRBV27
size: -
DNA: TGTGCCAGCAGTCATCGGACAGGACGGCTGAATGAGCAGTTCTTC
CDR3: CASSHRTGRLNEQFF

D: -
J: TRBJ2-7
V: TRBV7-6
size: -
DNA: TGTGCCAGCAGCTTAGGGTTAAAGCAGTACTTC
CDR3: CASSLGLKQYF

D: -
J: TRBJ1-3
V: TRBV28
size: -
DNA: TGTGCCAGCAGCTCGGGCATTTCTGGAAACACCATATATTTT
CDR3: CASSSGISGNTIYF

D: TRBD1
J: TRBJ1-1
V: TRBV7-9
size: -
DNA: TGTGCCAGCAGCCCTGGACAGGGTATAAACACTGAAGCTTTCTTT
CDR3: CASSPGQGINTEAFF

D: TRBD1
J: TRBJ1-1
V: TRBV6-4
size: -
DNA: TGTGCCAGCAGCTCTTCTACCGGGACAGACACTGAAGCTTTCTTT
CDR3: CASSSSTGTDTEAFF

D: -
J: TRBJ1-2
V: TRBV5-1
size: -
DNA: TGCGCCAGCAGCTGGGGAAATACAGGAAACTATGGCTACACCTTC
CDR3: CASSWGNTGNYGYTF

D: -
J: TRBJ1-6
V: TRBV6-5
size: -
DNA: TGTGCCAGCAGCTACCTCAGGGGCTTGTATAATTCACCCCTCCACTTT
CDR3: CASSYLRGLYNSPLHF

D: -
J: TRBJ1-1
V: TRBV18
size: -
DNA: TGTGCCAGCTCACCACGGAACACTGAAGCTTTCTTT
CDR3: CASSPRNTEAFF

D: TRBD1
J: TRBJ2-5
V: TRBV5-5
size: -
DNA: TGTGCCAGCAGTCCCCCCTGGGACAGTAATAACCAAGAGACCCAGTACTTC
CDR3: CASSPPWDSNNQETQYF

D: TRBD2
J: TRBJ2-3
V: TRBV12-5
size: -
DNA: TGTGCTAGTGGTCCCCGGGAGGGCACAGATACGCAGTATTTT
CDR3: CASGPREGTDTQYF

D: -
J: TRBJ2-5
V: TRBV5-1
size: once
DNA: TGCGCCAGCAGCTTGGTCGGACCAGGGACCCAGTACTTC
CDR3: CASSLVGPGTQYF

D: -
J: TRBJ2-7
V: TRBV6-5
size: -
DNA: TGTGCCAGCAGTTACTCGTATGGGACGGGCGGCTACGAGCAGTACTTC
CDR3: CASSYSYGTGGYEQYF

D: -
J: TRBJ2-5
V: TRBV10-3
size: -
DNA: TGTGCCATCAGTGGAGGGGAAACCGTAGAGACCCAGTACTTC
CDR3: CAISGGETVETQYF

D: TRBD1
J: TRBJ2-3
V: TRBV11-2
size: -
DNA: TGTGCCAGCAGCTTACCACAGGGGGCTACAGATACGCAGTATTTT
CDR3: CASSLPQGATDTQYF

D: TRBD1
J: TRBJ1-1
V: TRBV19
size: -
DNA: TGTGCCAGTAGTATCGTCAGGGGGCTGTACGGCACTGAAGCTTTCTTT
CDR3: CASSIVRGLYGTEAFF

D: -
J: TRBJ1-5
V: TRBV10-2
size: -
DNA: TGCGCCAGCAGTGAGTCGATTATCCTCAATCAGCCCCAGCATTTT
CDR3: CASSESIILNQPQHF

D: TRBD2
J: TRBJ2-1
V: TRBV7-7
size: -
DNA: TGTGCCAGCAGCTTAGTACTAGCGGGCAAAAATGAGCAGTTCTTC
CDR3: CASSLVLAGKNEQFF

D: -
J: TRBJ1-5
V: TRBV18
size: -
DNA: TGTGCCAGCTCAGGCCAAAGGGGCAATCAGCCCCAGCATTTT
CDR3: CASSGQRGNQPQHF

D: -
J: TRBJ1-4
V: TRBV11-2
size: -
DNA: TGTGCCAGCAGTTTAGGGCGAACTAATGAAAAACTGTTTTTT
CDR3: CASSLGRTNEKLFF

D: TRBD1
J: TRBJ1-5
V: TRBV7-6
size: -
DNA: TGTGCCAGCAGCTTAGAGGTGAGGGGGCGGGGAAAACATCAGCCCCAGCATTTT
CDR3: CASSLEVRGRGKHQPQHF

D: -
J: TRBJ1-1
V: TRBV11-3
size: -
DNA: TGTGCCAGCAGCCGGCTGGTGGGGGGGACAACTGAAGCTTTCTTT
CDR3: CASSRLVGGTTEAFF

D: -
J: TRBJ1-5
V: TRBV6-5
size: once
DNA: TGTGCCAGCAAGTCGATGCACAATCAGCCCCAGCATTTT
CDR3: CASKSMHNQPQHF

D: TRBD2
J: TRBJ2-3
V: TRBV10-1
size: -
DNA: TGCGCCAGCAGTGAGTCTAGCGGGTACACAGATACGCAGTATTTT
CDR3: CASSESSGYTDTQYF

D: -
J: TRBJ2-3
V: TRBV7-9
size: -
DNA: TGTGCCAGCCTAGGTAGCTCTAGCACAGATACGCAGTATTTT
CDR3: CASLGSSSTDTQYF

D: -
J: TRBJ2-3
V: TRBV9
size: -
DNA: TGTGCCAGCAGCGTAGGTACAGATACGCAGTATTTT
CDR3: CASSVGTDTQYF

D: TRBD1
J: TRBJ1-1
V: TRBV27
size: -
DNA: TGTGCCAGCAGTCCCCCGGGACAGGTAGAATGGACTGAAGCTTTCTTT
CDR3: CASSPPGQVEWTEAFF

D: -
J: TRBJ2-4
V: TRBV5-4
size: -
DNA: TGTGCCAGCAGCTTGCAGGGTGGGGGCATTCAGTACTTC
CDR3: CASSLQGGGIQYF

D: TRBD1
J: TRBJ2-1
V: TRBV13
size: -
DNA: TGTGCCAGCAGCTGGACAGGTCTCTACAATGAGCAGTTCTTC
CDR3: CASSWTGLYNEQFF

D: -
J: TRBJ2-3
V: TRBV29-1
size: -
DNA: TGCAGCGTCGGCAGGGGCTTAACTAGCACAGATACGCAGTATTTT
CDR3: CSVGRGLTSTDTQYF

D: -
J: TRBJ1-1
V: TRBV10-3
size: -
DNA: TGTGCCATCAGTGAGGTACCGGCATCGGGGAGCACTGAAGCTTTCTTT
CDR3: CAISEVPASGSTEAFF

D: TRBD2
J: TRBJ2-5
V: TRBV14
size: -
DNA: TGTGCCAGCAGCCAAACCGTACTTCTAGCGGGCCAAGAGACCCAGTACTTC
CDR3: CASSQTVLLAGQETQYF

D: TRBD1
J: TRBJ2-1
V: TRBV29-1
size: -
DNA: TGCAGCGTTGAAGGGGGGACAGCTGTCAATGAGCAGTTCTTC
CDR3: CSVEGGTAVNEQFF